What follows describes a single T cell receptor beta chain. These data are taken from a study of blood T cell repertoires in COVID-19. Study in general: COVID-19 samples collected from the United States, Italy and Spain covered acute and convalescent phases. From T cells, B-cell-depleted T cells, or PBMCs came the material, which was cDNA or gDNA.

Looked up from germline, CDR1 is MNHEY and CDR2 is SMNVEV (reference sequence). The CDR3 extends over 13 amino acids. V lost 6 bases and J lost 7; bases outside the gene matches: 6. In the authors' methods: By means of reference gene primer amplification, nucleated cell counts were estimated. Here immunoSEQ multiplex PCR was the method, and the copy in TCRdb shows in-frame clones only, minus some. V, J and clone size are taken as reported in that table, and D and trimming were inferred from the DNA itself. Of tens of thousands of clones in the sample, over 75% were seen once. The V call is TRBV27, the J call TRBJ2-1, with 7 bases fitting TRBD1. Sequenced input: peripheral blood. This receptor was taken from a human donor in a cohort sampled during active COVID-19. The CDR3 loop reads CASRKGAQNEQFF. CDR3 nucleotide sequence: TGTGCCAGCAGAAAGGGGGCGCAAAATGAGCAGTTCTTC.